This paragraph covers one TCR beta chain sequence. Only one count was recorded for this clone. There is no known antigen for this receptor. Base qualities are missing; no much larger clone stands one base away. This record belongs to a study of T cell responses to AZD1222 COVID-19 vaccine (dated by TCRdb to 2020 to 2023). Background for the entire study: A total of more than 230 trial participants underwent TCR sequencing, of whom 207 had received two doses of AZD1222 and approximately 26 had received two doses of the MenACWY control vaccine. Trial participants were enrolled by age into 18-55, 56-69 and 70-plus year subgroups, with about 150, 28 and 57 TCR-sequenced participants respectively. Paper-wide results and their limitations: After two AZD1222 doses, spike-specific TCR breadth and depth were significantly higher than at day 0 and than in MenACWY recipients. Because no day 14 peak-response samples were available, the repertoires could be characterized only after the peak T cell response. Most participants were white British and females outnumbered males, and the authors suggested that clonal diversity may have been underestimated. Reportedly, close to half of the unique spike-specific TCRs recognized epitopes lying outside the regions that are mutated in the B.1.351 and B.1.1.7 variants. Only a handful of AZD1222 recipients were SARS-CoV-2 seropositive at baseline, limiting conclusions about previously exposed vaccinees. CD4 TCRs associated with the vaccine covered the entire spike protein, and the dominant responses were in regions 160-218 and 743-854. The 56-69-year group was small, and its depth increase did not reach significance, likely because of low power.

The time point label corresponds to: about 28 days (+/-7) after the second vaccine dose. Because spike-specific TCR depth and breadth did not differ between the two schedules, AZD1222 recipients who got a second dose at roughly 4 weeks were pooled with those who got a second dose at roughly 12 weeks. Vaccinee samples were obtained from the UK trials COV001 and COV002, which included a single-blind randomized controlled phase 2/3 trial of AZD1222 (ChAdOx1 nCoV-19) in healthy adults. For TCRbeta chain sequencing, PBMC samples from trial participants were taken at day 0 and at day 28 after the second dose. From cysteine to phenylalanine, the CDR3 is 16 amino acids long. Just CDR3 DNA is preserved here, 48 bases in frame from base 1. Taken from the germline V gene (reference sequence), the CDR1 and CDR2 loops are LNHDA and SQIVND. A distance of 18 bases separates the germline ends of V and J, which lose 4 bases and 3 bases respectively.

The CDR3 regions of human TCRbeta chains were analyzed by immunosequencing. The authors processed their data as follows. TCRs in the repertoires were compared against a reference library of SARS-CoV-2-specific TCRs that had been generated with the MIRA antigen-specificity platform. Breadth meant the fraction of unique TCRs that were SARS-CoV-2-associated, whereas depth meant the fraction of total T cells that were SARS-CoV-2-associated. Each spike-specific TCR was assigned to its reactive spike region and to a CD4 or CD8 class using the MIRA data. Log10-transformed breadth and depth values were compared by one-way ANOVA with Sidak's multiple comparisons tests. TCRdb holds this immuneACCESS table with in-frame rearrangements only. Some clones are missing; in checked studies, unresolved V genes explain under half, and the rest has no known cause. V and J calls and clone size are copied from that table; D and trimming were computed from the DNA. This sample comprises roughly 84,000 clones, around 90% of them detected only once. The ten largest clones take up around a tenth of the sample.

The rearranged segments are TRBV19 and TRBJ1-1; the D gene is not confidently resolved. Source: peripheral blood, taken 28 days after the second AZD1222 dose. This TCR derives from an adult who received the AZD1222 COVID-19 vaccine. The CDR3 here reads CASSSLPGAGDTEAFF. The nucleotide sequence is given as TGTGCCAGTAGTAGTCTACCGGGAGCCGGGGACACTGAAGCTTTCTTT.